Listed below are T cell receptor beta chains from one sample, sequenced in a study of blood T cell repertoires in COVID-19. The assay was immunoSEQ multiplex PCR, and TCRdb's table has in-frame clones only and misses some. Among around 300,000 clones listed, around 90% were seen once. Sequenced sample: PBMCs or T cells enriched from blood (not recorded which). These receptors originate from a woman aged 18-30 years with acute COVID-19. Both conserved end residues are trimmed from each CDR3.

cdr3_aa j_call v_call
ASSLAGRGTEAF TRBJ1-1 TRBV27
SARASNEQF TRBJ2-1 TRBV20-1
AWSDTGYEQY TRBJ2-7 TRBV30
ASSDGQGNSPLH TRBJ1-6 TRBV9
ASSLDRGGSPLH TRBJ1-6 TRBV6-5
ASSSLIPVTEAF TRBJ1-1 TRBV18
AISRDVSANNQPQH TRBJ1-5 TRBV10-3
ASSEREGITDTQY TRBJ2-3 TRBV9
ASSPGASYGYT TRBJ1-2 TRBV6-6
ASSLALTNMNTEAF TRBJ1-1 TRBV5-6
ASSLRESSGNTIY TRBJ1-3 TRBV5-1
ASSVGGRAEAF TRBJ1-1 TRBV9